This passage covers 21 T cell receptor beta chains from one sample sequenced in a study of CD8 T cells in ankylosing spondylitis. TCRdb re-called the 5' RACE reads through MiXCR, storing one row per CDR3 protein. The table includes hundreds of thousands of distinct CDR3 sequences, approximately 11% detected once. Findings and caveats of the study: Seven to nine highly homologous variants made up a TCR beta motif, and this motif appeared characteristic of ankylosing spondylitis blood.

Antigen specificity for these receptors is unknown. The sequenced sample consisted of blood, either unsorted or a sorted T cell fraction (not recorded which). The receptors were sampled from a male donor with ankylosing spondylitis.

V usage is TRBV18 and J usage is TRBJ2-7; 10 positions agree with TRBD2. V lost 4 bases, J lost 2 bases, and 5 bases stayed unmatched. This CDR3 is 15 amino acids long. From germline, CDR1 is KGHSH and CDR2 LQKENI. CDR3 amino acids: CASSRGLADTYEQYF. CDR3 sequence (DNA): TGTGCCAGCTCACGCGGACTAGCGGACACCTACGAGCAGTACTTC.

This clonotype was counted many times. This chain links TRBV29-1 with TRBJ2-1; possibly TRBD1 or TRBD2 for D (6 bases each). The ends were cut back, 3 bases at V and 12 bases at J, with 12 bases in the middle. Per germline, CDR1 SQVTM and CDR2 ANQGSEA. The CDR3 runs 11 residues. CDR3 coding DNA: TGCAGCGTTGATGACGGGGGCGTGCAGTTCTTC. Its translation: CSVDDGGVQFF.

This clonotype was seen a handful of times. CDR3 sequence reads: CATRQGAAYTGELFF. The CDR3 DNA is TGTGCCACAAGACAGGGGGCGGCGTACACCGGGGAGCTGTTTTTT. The chain recombines TRBV27 with TRBJ2-2; TRBD1 matches at 10 bases. The germline V gene has CDR1 MNHEY and CDR2 SMNVEV (reference sequence). The CDR3 consists of 15 residues. With V trimmed by 10 bases and J by 3 bases, 8 bases remained unmatched.

This clonotype was picked up a small number of times. The V call is TRBV28, the J call TRBJ2-2; 8 bases line up with TRBD1. The V gene end was trimmed by 3 bases and the J gene end by 7 bases; junction bases not matched to a gene: 16. The CDR3 loop spans 18 amino acids. Germline values: CDR1 MDHEN, CDR2 SYDVKM. The CDR3 DNA reads TGTGCCAGCAGTTTTCGTTGGGGGGCGGACAGGGAGATCGGGGAGCTGTTTTTT. This encodes CASSFRWGADREIGELFF.

A few counts support this clonotype. The CDR3 is CASSPHGTSGRGETQYF. CDR3 DNA sequence: TGTGCCAGCTCTCCTCACGGGACTAGCGGGAGAGGGGAGACCCAGTACTTC. This sequence joins TRBV7-2 and TRBJ2-5; 14 positions agree with TRBD2. The germline V gene has CDR1 SGHTA and CDR2 FQGNSA. This CDR3 has 17 amino acids. V lost 8 bases, J lost 5 bases, and 13 bases stayed unmatched.

This clonotype was seen at least ten times. The junction differs from germline at one of its ends, possibly a read error. The genes are TRBV5-1 and TRBJ2-5, with 10 bases matching TRBD2. The CDR3 spans 16 residues. From germline, CDR1 is SGHRS and CDR2 YFSETQ. In nucleotides, the CDR3 is TGTGCCAGCAGTTTAGGGCTAGCGGGAGTCGGTGAGACCCAGTACTTC. Encoded protein: CASSLGLAGVGETQYF.

The CDR3 loop is CASSKQGTTGELFF. As DNA, the CDR3 is TGTGCCAGCAGCAAACAGGGGACCACCGGGGAGCTGTTTTTT. The V gene is TRBV5-6, the J gene TRBJ2-2, with 7 bases aligning to TRBD1. Germline CDR1 reads SGHDT; CDR2 reads YYEEEE. The CDR3 extends over 14 amino acids. Unmatched junction bases numbered 4, after V lost 4 bases and J lost 4 bases.

This clonotype was counted a few times. The chain has TRBV21-1 and TRBJ2-3. TRBV21-1 is flagged as a pseudogene. This CDR3 is built from 14 residues. The CDR3, as DNA: TGTGCCAGCAGTGGACCCATCACGACAGATACGCAGTATTTT. It translates to CASSGPITTDTQYF.

This clonotype was seen repeatedly, ten times or more. The CDR3 region is CASTDFRSGNTIYF. Here the CDR3 DNA reads TGTGCCAGCACAGATTTCCGCTCTGGAAACACCATATATTTT. This chain connects TRBV3-1 to TRBJ1-3; D uncertain. Germline V gene lookup returns CDR1 LGHDT and CDR2 YNNKEL (reference sequence). This CDR3 comprises 14 residues. Trimming removed 7 bases at V and 0 bases at J, with 10 bases between.

The gene calls are TRBV7-9 and TRBJ2-3; D uncertain. V dropped 7 bases and J dropped 2 bases, with 13 bases sitting between them. Germline V lookup: CDR1 SEHNR, CDR2 FQNEAQ (reference sequence). The CDR3 is 14 residues long. The CDR3 loop reads CASTLFEYTDTQYF. DNA for the CDR3: TGTGCCAGCACCCTTTTTGAGTACACAGATACGCAGTATTTT.

The gene calls are TRBV6-1 and TRBJ2-4; D is possibly TRBD2 (6 bases). CDR1 is MNHNS and CDR2 is SASEGT in the germline V gene. The V end was cut by 6 bases, the J end by 1 base, with 13 bases between. This CDR3 comprises 15 residues. The CDR3 DNA sequence: TGTGCCAGCAGGGGGGGACTCCCGGCCAAAAACATTCAGTACTTC. Its translation is CASRGGLPAKNIQYF.

V gene TRBV4-1 combines with J gene TRBJ2-7; D is uncertain. The CDR3 runs 20 residues. Germline lookup yields CDR1 MGHRA and CDR2 YSYEKL. Deletions cut 4 bases from V and 4 bases from J, with 32 bases between. The CDR3 loop is CASSLSPGPLAPKAAYEQYF. DNA of the CDR3: TGCGCCAGCAGCCTCTCCCCGGGTCCGCTGGCCCCAAAGGCGGCGTACGAGCAGTACTTC.

This clonotype was detected a few times. The chain links TRBV7-2 to TRBJ2-1; D is unresolved. This CDR3 contains 13 residues. Trimming took 1 base from V and 15 from J, leaving 16 bases between them. Germline assignment: CDR1 SGHTA and CDR2 FQGNSA. The CDR3 DNA follows: TGTGCCAGCAGCTTAGGGACGTCCAGAAGGGTGTTCTTC. Translation: CASSLGTSRRVFF.

This clonotype was recorded a few times. The rearrangement joins TRBV12-3 or TRBV12-4 to TRBJ1-1; no firm D call. Trimming stripped 3 bases from V and 1 base from J, with 6 bases between. The CDR3 runs to 13 residues. CDR3 in DNA: TGTGCCAGCAGTTTTTACAGGAACACTGAAGCTTTCTTT. This encodes CASSFYRNTEAFF.

The chain couples TRBV7-9 to TRBJ1-6; 7 nucleotides line up with TRBD1. V shed 5 bases and J 6 bases; nucleotides not matched to a gene: 10. Germline V gene lookup returns CDR1 SEHNR and CDR2 FQNEAQ (reference sequence). This CDR3 is 16 amino acids long. The CDR3 nucleotides read TGTGCCAGCAGCCGGATATCGGGACAGTTTAATTCACCCCTCCACTTT. Encoded protein: CASSRISGQFNSPLHF.

In this sample, this clonotype turned up a few times. V usage is TRBV18 and J usage is TRBJ2-1; D possibly corresponds to TRBD1 (6 bases). CDR3 length: 13 residues. Germline CDR1 is KGHSH and CDR2 is LQKENI. V lost 4 bases and J lost 2, with 6 bases in between. CDR3 protein: CASSQGAYNEQFF. CDR3 coding DNA: TGTGCCAGCTCACAGGGGGCCTACAATGAGCAGTTCTTC.

In this sample, this clonotype turned up a few times. V gene TRBV13 combines with J gene TRBJ1-2; 7 nucleotides agree with TRBD1. V was clipped by 5 bases and J by 5 bases; unmatched bases: 11. CDR3 length: 15 amino acids. CDR1 is PRHDT and CDR2 is FYEKMQ in the germline V gene (reference sequence). DNA of the CDR3: TGTGCCAGCAGCCCTATGGGACAGCCCATTTATGGCTACACCTTC. The encoded protein is CASSPMGQPIYGYTF. Full variable domain (remainder filled in from reference TRBV13 and TRBJ1-2): AAGVIQSPRHLIKEKRETATLKCYPIPRHDTVYWYQQGPGQDPQFLISFYEKMQSDKGSIPDRFSAQQFSDYHSELNMSSLELGDSALYFCASSPMGQPIYGYTFGSGTRLTVV.

This clonotype has only a few counts. The rearrangement links TRBV27 to TRBJ2-3, with 11 bases identical to TRBD2. With 2 bases clipped from V and 6 bases from J, the junction kept 16 bases outside the gene matches. The length of the CDR3 is 19 residues. The V gene's germline CDR1 is MNHEY and CDR2 SMNVEV (reference sequence). CDR3 sequence (DNA): TGTGCCAGCAGTTTAGGGTCTGGGACTAGCGGATTCTTTATGGATACGCAGTATTTT. The encoded protein is CASSLGSGTSGFFMDTQYF.

In this sample, this clonotype turned up a few times. The rearrangement joins TRBV29-1 to TRBJ1-2; D is possibly TRBD1 (6 bases). The CDR3 consists of 15 residues. CDR1 is SQVTM, CDR2 ANQGSEA, per germline. Trimming left V 3 bases short and J 8 bases short, with 22 bases between. CDR3 in DNA: TGCAGCGTTGAGGGGCCAGGTTCTGTGGGACAAGGCTACACCTTC. It specifies CSVEGPGSVGQGYTF.

The V call is TRBV2, the J call TRBJ2-7; either TRBD1 or TRBD2 may fit D (5 bases each). From germline, CDR1 is SNHLY and CDR2 FYNNEI. This CDR3 contains 15 residues. Between the trimmed V and J ends, which lost 5 bases and 3 bases, there was a span of 17 bases. The CDR3 reads CASSPSRDGIYEQYF. Here the CDR3 DNA reads TGTGCCAGCAGTCCCTCCCGGGACGGTATCTACGAGCAGTACTTC.

The genes are TRBV27 and TRBJ2-7; the match to TRBD2 covers 13 bases. The V and J ends lost 5 bases and 7 bases, in that order; junction bases with no gene match: 5. The CDR3 is 14 amino acids. Germline CDR1 is MNHEY and CDR2 is SMNVEV (reference sequence). The DNA of the CDR3 is TGTGCCAGCAGTGGACTAGCGGGAGCGGGTGAGCAGTACTTC. Protein product: CASSGLAGAGEQYF.